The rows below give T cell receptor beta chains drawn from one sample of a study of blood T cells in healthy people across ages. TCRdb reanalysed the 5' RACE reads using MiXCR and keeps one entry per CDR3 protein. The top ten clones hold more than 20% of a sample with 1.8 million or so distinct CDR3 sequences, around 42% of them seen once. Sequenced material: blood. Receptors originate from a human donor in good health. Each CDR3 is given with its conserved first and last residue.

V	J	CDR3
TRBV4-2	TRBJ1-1	CASSQDSGLNTEAFF
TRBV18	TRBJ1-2	CASSPSRTATYGYTF
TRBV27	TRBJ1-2	CASSFGRGYGYTF
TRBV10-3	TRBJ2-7	CAISGGDDEQYF
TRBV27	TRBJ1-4	CASSLSGGWDEKLFF
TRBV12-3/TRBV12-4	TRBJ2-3	CASSIQGDTQYF
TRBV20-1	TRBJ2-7	CSAPGTSGETYEQYF
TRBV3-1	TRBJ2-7	CASSHKLWDRSTGEQYF
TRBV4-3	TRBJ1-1	CASSPARLNTEAFF
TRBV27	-	CASSLGGQQILGTQYF
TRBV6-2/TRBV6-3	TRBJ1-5	CASSYSPQPQHF
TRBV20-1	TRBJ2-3	CSASTVDTQYF
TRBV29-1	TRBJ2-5	CSVEYWGETQYF
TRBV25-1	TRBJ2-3	CASGNTGGPTDTQYF
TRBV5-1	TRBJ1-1	CASSLEPGLNTEAFF
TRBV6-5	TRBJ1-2	CASTKPRDRYGYTF
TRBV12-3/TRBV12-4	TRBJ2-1	CASSLTSQPSYNEQFF
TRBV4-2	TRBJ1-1	CASSQDWSGGTEAFF
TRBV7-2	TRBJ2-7	CASSLEGGVPSYEQYF
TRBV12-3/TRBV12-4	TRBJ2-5	CASSPRLLREETQYF
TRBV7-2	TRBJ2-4	CASSLGASGGAKQYF
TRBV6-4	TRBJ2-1	CASSADRVSYNEQFF
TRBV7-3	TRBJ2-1	CASSLATGSPYNEQFF
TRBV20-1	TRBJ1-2	CNASDPAGGNYGYTF
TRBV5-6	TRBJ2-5	CASSPRRTNQETQYF
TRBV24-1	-	CATSDPRTVQGTQYF
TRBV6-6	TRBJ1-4	CASSYVFAGLGEKLFF
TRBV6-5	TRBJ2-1	CASSGPGPMSQFF
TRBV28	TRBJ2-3	CASSLVGGAGRDTQYF
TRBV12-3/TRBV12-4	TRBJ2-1	CASSPDGPQWIRDEQFF
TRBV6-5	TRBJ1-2	CASSYTLTGKEYGYTF
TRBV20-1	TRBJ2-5	CSASLQIFQETQYF
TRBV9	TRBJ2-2	CASSVEGGATAGELFF